The clone carrying this TCR beta chain was seen a handful of times. Its antigen is currently unknown. The method was immunoSEQ multiplex PCR; TCRdb's version includes in-frame clones alone and lacks a portion of them. This table holds 25,000 to 40,000 clones, around nine tenths found once. The data are from a study of OX40 agonist ivuxolimab in advanced cancers. CDR1 is SGDLS and CDR2 is YYNGEE in the germline V gene. The V end lost 3 bases, the J end lost 8 bases, and 9 bases lay between the germline ends. The CDR3 runs to 12 residues. General observations from the study: Low normalized T-cell clonal expansion also characterized some of the nonresponders.

This receptor was obtained from an adult with an advanced solid tumor such as melanoma, head and neck, liver or kidney cancer. The source material was CD4+ or CD8+ T cells sorted from blood, sampled in a trial of the OX40 agonist ivuxolimab. The V gene is TRBV9, the J gene TRBJ2-1, with D unresolved. The CDR3 region has the DNA TGTGCCAGCAGCGCGTGGGCGTATGAGCAGTTCTTC. It encodes CASSAWAYEQFF.